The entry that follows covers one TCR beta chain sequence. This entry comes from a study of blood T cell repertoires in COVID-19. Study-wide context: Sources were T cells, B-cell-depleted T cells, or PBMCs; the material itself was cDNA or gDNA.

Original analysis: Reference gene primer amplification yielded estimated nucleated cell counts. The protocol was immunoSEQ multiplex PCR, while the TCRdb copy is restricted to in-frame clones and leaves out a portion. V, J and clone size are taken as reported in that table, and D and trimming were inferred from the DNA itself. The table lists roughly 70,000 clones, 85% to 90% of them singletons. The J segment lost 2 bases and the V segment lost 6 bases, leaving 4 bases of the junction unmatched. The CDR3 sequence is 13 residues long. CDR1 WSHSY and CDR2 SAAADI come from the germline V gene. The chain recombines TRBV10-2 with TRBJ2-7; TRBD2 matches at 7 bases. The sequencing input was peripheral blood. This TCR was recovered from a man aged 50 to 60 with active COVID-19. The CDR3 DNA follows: TGCGCCAGCAGCCCTAGCGGTCCCTACGAGCAGTACTTC. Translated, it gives CASSPSGPYEQYF.